The clone carrying this T cell receptor (beta chain) was seen only a few times. The antigen remains undetermined. The repertoire was sequenced with immunoSEQ multiplex PCR; TCRdb's copy has only in-frame clones and lacks some. This repertoire shows 92,000 or so clones, around nine tenths found once; its top ten account for roughly 5%. This sample stems from a study of Tregs in tolerant kidney transplant recipients. Findings and caveats of the study: This study did not directly address biological reproducibility.

The source is a human donor in good health. Sequenced input: CD8+ T cells from blood.

The CDR3 DNA sequence: TGTGCCAGCAGTGACAAAGCGGACTCCTACAATGAGCAGTTCTTC. Amino acid sequence: CASSDKADSYNEQFF. V is TRBV6-4 and J is TRBJ2-1; possible D gene TRBD2, 5 bases. CDR1 and CDR2 (germline): MRHNA, SNTAGT. This CDR3 is 15 amino acids long. V lost 2 bases to trimming and J lost 0 bases, with 8 bases between them.